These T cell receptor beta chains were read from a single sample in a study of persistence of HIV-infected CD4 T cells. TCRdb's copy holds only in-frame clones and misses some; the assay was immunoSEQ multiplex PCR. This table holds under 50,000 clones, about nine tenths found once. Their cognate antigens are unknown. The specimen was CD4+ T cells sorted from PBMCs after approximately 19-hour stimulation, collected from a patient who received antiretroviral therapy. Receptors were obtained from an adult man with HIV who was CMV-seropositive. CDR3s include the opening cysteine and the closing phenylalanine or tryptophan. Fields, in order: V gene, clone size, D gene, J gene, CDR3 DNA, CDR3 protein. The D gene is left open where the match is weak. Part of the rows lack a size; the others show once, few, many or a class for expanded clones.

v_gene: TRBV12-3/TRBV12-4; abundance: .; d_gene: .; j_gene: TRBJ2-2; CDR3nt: TGTGCCAGCAGTTCCAGGGGTGGCGGGGAGCTGTTTTTT; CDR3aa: CASSSRGGGELFF
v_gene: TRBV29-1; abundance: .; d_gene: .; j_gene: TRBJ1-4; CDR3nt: TGCAGCGTTGGACAGACTAATGAAAAACTGTTTTTT; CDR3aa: CSVGQTNEKLFF
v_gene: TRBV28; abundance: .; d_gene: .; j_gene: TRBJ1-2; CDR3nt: TGTGCCAGCGAATCAGGGGTTATGAGCTACACCTTC; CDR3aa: CASESGVMSYTF
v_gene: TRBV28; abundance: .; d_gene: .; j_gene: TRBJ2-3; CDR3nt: TGTGCCAGCAGACAGGATTTAGATACGCAGTATTTT; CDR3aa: CASRQDLDTQYF
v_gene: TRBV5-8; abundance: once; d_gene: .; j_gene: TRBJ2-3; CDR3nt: TGTGCCAGCAGCTTGGGGACGGACGGCACCACAGATACGCAGTATTTT; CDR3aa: CASSLGTDGTTDTQYF
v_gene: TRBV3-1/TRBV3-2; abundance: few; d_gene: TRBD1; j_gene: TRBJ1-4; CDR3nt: TGTGCCAGCAGCTCGCGGGACAGGACAAATGAAAAACTGTTTTTT; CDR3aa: CASSSRDRTNEKLFF
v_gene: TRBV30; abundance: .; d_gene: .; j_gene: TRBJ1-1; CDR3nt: TGTGCCTGGAGTGACAGACTTGAAGCTTTCTTT; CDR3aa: CAWSDRLEAFF
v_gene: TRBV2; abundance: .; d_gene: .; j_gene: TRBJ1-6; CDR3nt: TGTGCCAGCACTGTTGGCCAAGCAAATAATTCACCCCTCCACTTT; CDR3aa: CASTVGQANNSPLHF
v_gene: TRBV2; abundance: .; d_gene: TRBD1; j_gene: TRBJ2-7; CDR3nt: TGTGCCAGCAGCGGACAGGGCTACGAGCAGTACTTC; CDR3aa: CASSGQGYEQYF
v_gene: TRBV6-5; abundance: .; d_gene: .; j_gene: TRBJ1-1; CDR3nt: TGTGCCAGCAGTTACTCGACGTACACTGAAGCTTTCTTT; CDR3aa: CASSYSTYTEAFF
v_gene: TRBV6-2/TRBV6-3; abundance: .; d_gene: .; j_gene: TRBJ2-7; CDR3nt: TGTGCCAGCAGCCCCGCCCTGGGGTCCTACGAGCAGTACTTC; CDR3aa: CASSPALGSYEQYF
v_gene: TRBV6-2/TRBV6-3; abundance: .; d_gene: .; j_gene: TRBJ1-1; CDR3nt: TGTGCCAGCAGCCGTCGGACAATTGAAGCTTTCTTT; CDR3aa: CASSRRTIEAFF
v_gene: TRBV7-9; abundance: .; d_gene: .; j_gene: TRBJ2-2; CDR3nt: TGTGCCAGCAGCTCTTTCTGGGGGGCCCCAAACACCGGGGAGCTGTTTTTT; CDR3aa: CASSSFWGAPNTGELFF
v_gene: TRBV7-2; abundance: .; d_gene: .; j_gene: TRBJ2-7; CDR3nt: TGTGCCAGCAGCTTACTCCCGCAGACCTCCTACGAGCAGTACTTC; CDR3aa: CASSLLPQTSYEQYF
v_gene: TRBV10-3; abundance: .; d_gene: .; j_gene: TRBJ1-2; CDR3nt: TGTGCCATCAGTGAAATATCAGGGGAGAGCTACACCTTC; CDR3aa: CAISEISGESYTF
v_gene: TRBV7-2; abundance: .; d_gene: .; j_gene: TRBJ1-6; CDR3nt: TGTGCCAGCAGCCCACGGACAGCCGAATCCTATAATTCACCCCTCCACTTT; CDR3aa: CASSPRTAESYNSPLHF
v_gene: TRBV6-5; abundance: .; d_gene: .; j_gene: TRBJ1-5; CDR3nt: TGTGCCAGCAGGAAACAGGGTTATAGCAATCAGCCCCAGCATTTT; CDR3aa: CASRKQGYSNQPQHF
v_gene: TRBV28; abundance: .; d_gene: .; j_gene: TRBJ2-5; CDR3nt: TGTGCCAGCAGACCATACCCGCCAGGGGAAGAGACCCAGTACTTC; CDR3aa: CASRPYPPGEETQYF
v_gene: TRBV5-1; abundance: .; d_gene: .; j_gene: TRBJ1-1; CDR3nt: TGCGCCAGCAGCTTGGTTCGGGGGGGTGACACTGAAGCTTTCTTT; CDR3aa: CASSLVRGGDTEAFF
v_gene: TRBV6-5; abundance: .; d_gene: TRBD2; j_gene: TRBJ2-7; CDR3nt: TGTGCCAGCAGTCTCGGGCAGGGAGGGACCTACGAGCAGTACTTC; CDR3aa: CASSLGQGGTYEQYF
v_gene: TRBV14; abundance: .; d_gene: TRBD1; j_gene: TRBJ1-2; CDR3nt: TGTGCCAGCAGCCAAAACAGGGGGACTAACTATGGCTACACCTTC; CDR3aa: CASSQNRGTNYGYTF
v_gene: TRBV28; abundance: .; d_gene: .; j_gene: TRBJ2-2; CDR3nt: TGTGCCAGCAGTTTACGGAGGGGAAACACCGGGGAGCTGTTTTTT; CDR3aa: CASSLRRGNTGELFF
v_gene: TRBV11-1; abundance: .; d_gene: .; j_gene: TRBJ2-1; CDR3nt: TGTGCCAGCAGCTTAGAGGTAGGGACCTACAATGAGCAGTTCTTC; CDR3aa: CASSLEVGTYNEQFF
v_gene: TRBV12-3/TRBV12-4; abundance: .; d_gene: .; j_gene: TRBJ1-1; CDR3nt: TGTGCCAGCCAAACGACAGAGAACACTGAAGCTTTCTTT; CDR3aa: CASQTTENTEAFF
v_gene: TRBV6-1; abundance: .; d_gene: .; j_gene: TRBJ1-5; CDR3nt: TGTGCCAGCAGTGAGAAATACAGGGGCAATCAGCCCCAGCATTTT; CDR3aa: CASSEKYRGNQPQHF
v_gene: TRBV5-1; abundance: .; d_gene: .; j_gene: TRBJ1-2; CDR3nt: TGCGCCAGCAGCTTGTATGTGCGGGTAGATGGCTACACCTTC; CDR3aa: CASSLYVRVDGYTF
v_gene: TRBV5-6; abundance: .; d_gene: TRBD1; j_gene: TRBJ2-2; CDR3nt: TGTGCCAGCAGCGGACGGACAGGGGGCGTCGGGGAGCTGTTTTTT; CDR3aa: CASSGRTGGVGELFF
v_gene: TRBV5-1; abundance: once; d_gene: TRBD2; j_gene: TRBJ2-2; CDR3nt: TGCGCCAGCCGCTCGACTAGCGGGACGAACACCGGGGAGCTGTTTTTT; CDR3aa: CASRSTSGTNTGELFF
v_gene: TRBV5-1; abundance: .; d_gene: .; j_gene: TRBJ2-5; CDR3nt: TGCGCCAGCAGCTTGTTTGTTCGGGGACAAGGGACCCAGTACTTC; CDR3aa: CASSLFVRGQGTQYF
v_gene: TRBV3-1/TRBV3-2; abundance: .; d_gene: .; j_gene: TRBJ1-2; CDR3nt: TGTGCCAGCAGCCAAGAAGGGGCACGAGGCTACACCTTC; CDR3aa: CASSQEGARGYTF
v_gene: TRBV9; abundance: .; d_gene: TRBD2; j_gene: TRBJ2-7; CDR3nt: TGTGCCAGCAGCGTAGTAAGCGGGGGGCCCCCTACGGAGCAGTACTTC; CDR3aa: CASSVVSGGPPTEQYF
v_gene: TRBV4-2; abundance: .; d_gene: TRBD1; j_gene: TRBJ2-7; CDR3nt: TGTGCCAGCAGCCTCGGCGGACAGGGTTGGGGCTACGAGCAGTACTTC; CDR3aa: CASSLGGQGWGYEQYF
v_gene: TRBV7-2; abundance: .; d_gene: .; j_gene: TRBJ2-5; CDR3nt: TGTGCCAGCAGCTCGCAGGCTAAAGAGACCCAGTACTTC; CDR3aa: CASSSQAKETQYF
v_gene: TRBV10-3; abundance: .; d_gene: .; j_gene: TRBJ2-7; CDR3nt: TGTGCCATCAGTGAGTCTGGGGGGGGCCGGCCCTACGAGCAGTACTTC; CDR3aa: CAISESGGGRPYEQYF
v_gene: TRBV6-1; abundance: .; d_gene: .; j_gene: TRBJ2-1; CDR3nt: TGTGCCAGCAGTGACCCAGGGTCCCCACCTGAGCAGTTCTTC; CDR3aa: CASSDPGSPPEQFF
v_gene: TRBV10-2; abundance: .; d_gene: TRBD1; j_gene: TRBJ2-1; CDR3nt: TGCGCCAGCAGAACAGGGGGACTTTACAATGAGCAGTTCTTC; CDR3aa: CASRTGGLYNEQFF
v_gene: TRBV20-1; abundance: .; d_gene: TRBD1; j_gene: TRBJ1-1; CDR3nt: TGCAGTGCTAGTAACAGGGGGAAATTCACTGAAGCTTTCTTT; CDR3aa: CSASNRGKFTEAFF
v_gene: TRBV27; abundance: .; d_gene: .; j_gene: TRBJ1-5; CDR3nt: TGTGCCAGCAGTTCCGACAATAGCAATCAGCCCCAGCATTTT; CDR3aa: CASSSDNSNQPQHF
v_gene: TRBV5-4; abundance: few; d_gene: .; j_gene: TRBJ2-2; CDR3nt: TGTGCCAGCAGCTTGGGGTTCAGCAGAAACACCGGGGAGCTGTTTTTT; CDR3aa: CASSLGFSRNTGELFF